This T cell receptor (beta chain) was identified in a study of memory CD4+ T cells and cytomegalovirus serostatus. Germline V gene data show CDR1 as GTSNPN and CDR2 as SVGIG (reference sequence). With 2 bases removed from V and 1 base from J, the gap between germline ends came to 11 bases. The CDR3 covers 14 residues. Here immunoSEQ multiplex PCR was the method, and the copy in TCRdb shows in-frame clones only, minus some. The sample has under 75,000 clones; around 80% are singletons. Study conclusions and caveats: Each of approximately 73 CMV-associated TCRbeta sequences occurred in one to five individuals.

Remarks on this clone: The antigen remains undetermined.

Single viable CD3+CD4+CD8-CD45RO+ cells were sorted as the memory CD4+ T cells. Serum IgG to CMV pp150, pp28, p38 and p52 defined serostatus. The J gene is TRBJ1-1, the V gene TRBV30; maybe TRBD1 (6 bases). Sequencing input: memory CD4+ T cells from blood. This clonotype was obtained from an adult in good health and CMV-seronegative. Some clones in this sample may be carry-over from other donors' samples. CDR3 bases: TGTGCCTGGAGTAGGGGAGGGGGGAACACTGAAGCTTTCTTT. Translated: CAWSRGGGNTEAFF.